Shown below are 20 T cell receptor beta chains from a single sample sequenced in a study of cytomegalovirus exposure and HLA in healthy donors. The PCR made use of 60 Vbeta and 13 Jbeta primers. The method was immunoSEQ multiplex PCR; TCRdb's version includes in-frame clones alone and lacks a portion of them. The sample shows tens of thousands of clones, about three quarters of them seen only once. Source material: PBMCs. The receptors were gathered from a man aged 45-65 years in good health and CMV-seropositive.

The chain combines TRBV6-1 with TRBJ2-1; TRBD2 might be the D (5 bases). V gave up 5 bases and J gave up 4 bases, with 15 bases separating them. The germline CDR1 and CDR2 sequences are MNHNS and SASEGT. CDR3 length: 15 amino acids. The CDR3 region is CASSSTSILYNEQFF. The CDR3 region has the DNA TGTGCCAGCAGTTCCACTAGTATTCTATACAATGAGCAGTTCTTC.

The CDR3 loop reads CASSLGGGFPYNEQFF. The CDR3 DNA reads as TGTGCCAGCAGCTTAGGCGGCGGGTTCCCCTACAATGAGCAGTTCTTC. The rearrangement links TRBV7-6 to TRBJ2-1; D might be TRBD2 (5 bases). This CDR3 has 16 amino acids. Trimming shortened V by 1 base and J by 2 bases, and 12 bases separated the two germline ends. Germline V gene sequence: CDR1 SGHVS, CDR2 FNYEAQ.

This chain connects TRBV5-6 to TRBJ2-5; TRBD2 agrees at 15 bases. The end of the DNA is better explained by TRBJ2-7, so the J call may be wrong. From germline, CDR1 is SGHDT and CDR2 YYEEEE. There are 14 residues in the CDR3. The DNA for the CDR3 is TGTGCCAGCAGGGGACTAGCGGGAGGCTACGAGCAGTACTTC. Protein: CASRGLAGGYEQYF.

To note about this clone: One end of the junction does not line up with germline, which may come from a read error. The chain carries TRBV19 and TRBJ1-4; D gene ambiguous. The CDR3 length is 16 residues. CDR1 is LNHDA and CDR2 is SQIVND in the germline V gene (reference sequence). The chain's CDR3 is CASSVELITTNEKLFF. The CDR3 coding sequence is TGTGCCAGTAGTGTAGAACTGATCACAACTAATGAAAAACTGTTTTTT.

The rearrangement joins TRBV5-1 to TRBJ1-1; the match to TRBD1 covers 9 bases. The CDR3 spans 14 residues. Germline V gene data show CDR1 as SGHRS and CDR2 as YFSETQ. The ends lost 3 bases at V and 4 bases at J; junction bases unmatched: 4. This CDR3 reads CASSSPGQGTEAFF. The CDR3, as DNA: TGCGCCAGCAGCTCTCCGGGACAGGGCACTGAAGCTTTCTTT. Full variable domain (remainder filled in from reference TRBV5-1 and TRBJ1-1): KAGVTQTPRYLIKTRGQQVTLSCSPISGHRSVSWYQQTPGQGLQFLFEYFSETQRNKGNFPGRFSGRQFSNSRSEMNVSTLELGDSALYLCASSSPGQGTEAFFGQGTRLTVV.

This clone was counted between two and nine times. The J gene is TRBJ2-1, the V gene TRBV5-5; D is possibly TRBD2 (5 bases). Germline assignment: CDR1 SGHKS and CDR2 YYEKEE (reference sequence). The CDR3 sequence is 14 residues long. The germline V and J ends were trimmed by 0 bases and 9 bases, with 13 bases remaining between them. Here the CDR3 DNA reads TGTGCCAGCAGCTTGGGTCTACCCGGGGTTGAGCAGTTCTTC. This encodes CASSLGLPGVEQFF.

The chain uses TRBV9 and TRBJ1-1, with a possible D match to TRBD1 (5 bases). Germline values: CDR1 SGDLS, CDR2 YYNGEE. V shed 5 bases and J shed 1 base, with 9 bases lying between them. CDR3 length: 13 residues. The CDR3 DNA is TGTGCCAGCAGGGGGCCTACGAACACTGAAGCTTTCTTT. Amino acids: CASRGPTNTEAFF.

This rearrangement joins TRBV27 to TRBJ2-7, with 7 bases that match TRBD2. Germline lookup yields CDR1 MNHEY and CDR2 SMNVEV (reference sequence). This CDR3 is 14 amino acids long. The V gene end was trimmed by 3 bases and the J gene end by 3 bases; junction bases not matched to a gene: 5. The CDR3 nucleotides read TGTGCCAGCAGTTTTGGCGGGGGACTCTACGAGCAGTACTTC. Protein: CASSFGGGLYEQYF.

The V gene is TRBV27, the J gene TRBJ1-2, with 10 bases fitting TRBD1. The CDR3 loop spans 15 amino acids. Germline trimming cut 1 base from V and 6 bases from J; bases unmatched to any gene: 5. Germline CDR1 MNHEY, CDR2 SMNVEV (reference sequence). The CDR3 is CASSLYRDRGHGYTF. CDR3 coding DNA: TGTGCCAGCAGTTTATACCGGGACAGGGGCCATGGCTACACCTTC.

The J gene is TRBJ2-5, the V gene TRBV11-2; tentative D call: TRBD1 (6 bases). The V and J ends lost 4 bases and 7 bases respectively, with 19 bases between them. This CDR3 is built from 15 residues. Germline values: CDR1 SGHAT, CDR2 FQNNGV. The CDR3, as DNA: TGTGCCAGCAGCTCCACCCCCTTACTACAGGGGACCCAGTACTTC. Translation gives CASSSTPLLQGTQYF.

J is TRBJ2-1 and V is TRBV21-1; the table gives TRBD2 as D, unverified against the DNA. TRBV21-1 represents a pseudogene. This CDR3 is 15 amino acids long. CDR3 DNA sequence: TGTGCCAGCAACAAGGGACTAGCGGCCTACAATGAGCAGTTCTTC. Translated, it gives CASNKGLAAYNEQFF.

This sequence joins TRBV7-9 and TRBJ1-1; D might be TRBD1 (5 bases). The CDR3 totals 15 residues. V was clipped by 1 base and J by 0 bases, with 9 bases between them. Germline CDR1 SEHNR, CDR2 FQNEAQ (reference sequence). In nucleotides, the CDR3 is TGTGCCAGCAGCTTAGGACAGCGATTGAACACTGAAGCTTTCTTT. It is translated as CASSLGQRLNTEAFF.

The V and J genes are TRBV30 and TRBJ2-7; no reliable D call. Per the germline V gene, CDR1 is GTSNPN and CDR2 is SVGIG (reference sequence). V lost 0 bases and J 1 base, leaving 13 bases between the germline ends. The CDR3 covers 15 residues. Written as DNA, the CDR3 is TGTGCCTGGAGTGTACGCGGATTGGTATCCTACGAGCAGTACTTC. It specifies CAWSVRGLVSYEQYF.

V and J are TRBV30 and TRBJ2-7, with TRBD2 matching over 7 bases. This CDR3 comprises 12 residues. In germline, CDR1 is GTSNPN, CDR2 SVGIG (reference sequence). J was trimmed by 3 bases and V by 1 base; bases with no gene match: 0. CDR3 in amino acids: CAWSGTSYEQYF. The DNA for the CDR3 is TGTGCCTGGAGTGGGACTAGCTACGAGCAGTACTTC.

The chain is built from TRBV7-8 and TRBJ2-5; 9 bases are a match to TRBD2. In germline, CDR1 is SGHVS, CDR2 FQNEAQ. V shed 4 bases, J shed 5 bases, and the junction held 11 bases outside the gene matches. This CDR3 has 16 amino acids. The CDR3 nucleotides read TGTGCCAGCAGCTCGGGACTAGCAGTAAGGGGTGAGACCCAGTACTTC. Its protein product is CASSSGLAVRGETQYF.

The chain is built from TRBV5-1 and TRBJ2-5, with D possibly matching TRBD2 (5 bases). The CDR3 runs to 15 residues. The germline V gene has CDR1 SGHRS and CDR2 YFSETQ. Deletions cut 0 bases from V and 5 bases from J, with 14 bases between. Written as DNA, the CDR3 is TGCGCCAGCAGCTTGGAGGACGCCGGGGAGGAGACCCAGTACTTC. This translates into CASSLEDAGEETQYF. The full variable domain, rest sourced from reference TRBV5-1 and TRBJ2-5, is KAGVTQTPRYLIKTRGQQVTLSCSPISGHRSVSWYQQTPGQGLQFLFEYFSETQRNKGNFPGRFSGRQFSNSRSEMNVSTLELGDSALYLCASSLEDAGEETQYFGPGTRLLVL.

The chain joins TRBV11-3 to TRBJ1-3, with TRBD1 identical over 7 bases. The ends lost 5 bases at V and 4 bases at J; junction bases unmatched: 11. This CDR3 has 16 amino acids. CDR1 is SGHNT, CDR2 YENEEA, per germline. CDR3 region: CASSNLGQELGNTIYF. The DNA for the CDR3 is TGTGCCAGCAGCAACCTAGGACAGGAGTTGGGAAACACCATATATTTT. Filled out from reference TRBV11-3 and TRBJ1-3, the complete variable domain reads EAGVVQSPRYKIIEKKQPVAFWCNPISGHNTLYWYLQNLGQGPELLIRYENEEAVDDSQLPKDRFSAERLKGVDSTLKIQPAELGDSAVYLCASSNLGQELGNTIYFGEGSWLTVV.

The V call is TRBV2, the J call TRBJ1-1, with D unresolved. Germline-derived CDR1 and CDR2 are SNHLY and FYNNEI. There are 14 residues in the CDR3. The V and J ends lost 5 bases and 6 bases respectively, with 16 bases between them. The CDR3 DNA follows: TGTGCCAGCAGTCCCCGGGAGGGCGGAGCTGAAGCTTTCTTT. Translating gives CASSPREGGAEAFF.

As to this clone: The junction differs from germline at one of its ends, possibly a read error. The chain is built from TRBV7-9 and TRBJ2-1; TRBD1 is a possible D gene (6 bases). CDR3 length: 15 amino acids. Germline V gene lookup returns CDR1 SEHNR and CDR2 FQNEAQ (reference sequence). DNA for the CDR3: TGTTCCAGCAGTCTGACAGGTATGGGTTACAATGAGCAGTTCTTC. Protein product: CSSSLTGMGYNEQFF. Combining the CDR3 with reference TRBV7-9 and TRBJ2-1 gives the whole variable domain DTGVSQNPRHKITKRGQNVTFRCDPISEHNRLYWYRQTLGQGPEFLTYFQNEAQLEKSRLLSDRFSAERPKGSFSTLEIQRTEQGDSAMYLCSSSLTGMGYNEQFFGPGTRLTVL.

In this sample, this clone turned up once. The CDR3 DNA follows: TGTGCCAGCAGCTTTAGCGGGGGGAACACCGGGGAGCTGTTTTTT. It translates to CASSFSGGNTGELFF. The gene calls are TRBV11-2 and TRBJ2-2; 9 bases are shared with TRBD2. Germline CDR1 SGHAT, CDR2 FQNNGV. The CDR3 is made up of 15 amino acids. Unmatched junction bases numbered 0, after V lost 3 bases and J lost 1 base.